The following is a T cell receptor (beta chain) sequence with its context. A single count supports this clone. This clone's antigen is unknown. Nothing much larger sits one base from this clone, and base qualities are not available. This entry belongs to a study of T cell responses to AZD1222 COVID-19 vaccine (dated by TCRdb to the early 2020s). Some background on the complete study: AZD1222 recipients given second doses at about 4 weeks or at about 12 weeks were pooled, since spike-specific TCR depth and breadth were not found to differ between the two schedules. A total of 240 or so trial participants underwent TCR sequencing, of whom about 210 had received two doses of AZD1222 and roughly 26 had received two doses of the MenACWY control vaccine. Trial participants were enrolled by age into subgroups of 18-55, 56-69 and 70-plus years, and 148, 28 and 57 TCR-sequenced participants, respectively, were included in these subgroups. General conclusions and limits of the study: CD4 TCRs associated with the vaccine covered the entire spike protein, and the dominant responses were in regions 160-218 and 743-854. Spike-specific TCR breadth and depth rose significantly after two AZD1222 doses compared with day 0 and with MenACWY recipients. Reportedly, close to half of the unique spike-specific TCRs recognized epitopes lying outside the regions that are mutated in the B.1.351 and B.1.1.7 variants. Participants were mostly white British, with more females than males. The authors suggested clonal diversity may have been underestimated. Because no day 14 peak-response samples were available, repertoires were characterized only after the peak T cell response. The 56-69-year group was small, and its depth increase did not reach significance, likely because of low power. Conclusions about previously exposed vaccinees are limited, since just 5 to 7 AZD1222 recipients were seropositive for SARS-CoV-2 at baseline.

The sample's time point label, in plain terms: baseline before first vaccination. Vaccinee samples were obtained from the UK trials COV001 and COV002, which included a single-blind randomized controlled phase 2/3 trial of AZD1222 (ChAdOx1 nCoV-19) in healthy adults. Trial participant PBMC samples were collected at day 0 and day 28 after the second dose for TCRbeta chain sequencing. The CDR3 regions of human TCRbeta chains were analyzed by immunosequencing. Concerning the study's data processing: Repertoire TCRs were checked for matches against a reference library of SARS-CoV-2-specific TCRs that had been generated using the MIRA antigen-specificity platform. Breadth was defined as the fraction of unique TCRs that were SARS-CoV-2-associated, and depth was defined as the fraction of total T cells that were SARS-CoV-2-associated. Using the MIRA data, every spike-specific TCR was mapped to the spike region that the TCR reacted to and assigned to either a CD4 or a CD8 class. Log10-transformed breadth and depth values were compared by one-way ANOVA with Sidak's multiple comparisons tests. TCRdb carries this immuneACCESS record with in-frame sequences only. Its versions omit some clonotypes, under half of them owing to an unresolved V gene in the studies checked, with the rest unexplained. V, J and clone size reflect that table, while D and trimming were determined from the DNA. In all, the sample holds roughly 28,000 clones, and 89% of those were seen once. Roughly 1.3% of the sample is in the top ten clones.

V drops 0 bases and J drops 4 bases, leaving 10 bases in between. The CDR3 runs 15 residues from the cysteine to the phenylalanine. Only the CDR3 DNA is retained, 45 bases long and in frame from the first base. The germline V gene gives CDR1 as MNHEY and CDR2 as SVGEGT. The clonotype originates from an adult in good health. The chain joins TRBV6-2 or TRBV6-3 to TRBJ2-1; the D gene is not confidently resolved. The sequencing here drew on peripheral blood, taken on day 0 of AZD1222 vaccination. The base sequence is TGTGCCAGCAGTTACTCGATGATTGATTACAATGAGCAGTTCTTC. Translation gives CASSYSMIDYNEQFF.